This is a list of T cell receptor beta chains from one sample in a study of response to subunit inactivated influenza vaccine. MiXCR, run by TCRdb on the RT-PCR reads, gives a single entry per CDR3 protein. The sample has 610,000 or so distinct CDR3 sequences; around 13% are singletons. Sequencing was performed on PBMCs from blood, taken approximately 13 days after vaccination. These receptors were collected from a man aged 50 to 59 who received an inactivated influenza vaccine. Each CDR3 is given with its conserved first and last residue. A D gene is named only where the DNA matches it firmly. Clone size is given for some rows only: seen once, a few or many times, or a class if the clone is expanded.

v_call	clone_size	j_call	d_call	cdr3_nt	cdr3_aa
TRBV5-1	many	TRBJ2-7	-	TGCGCCAGCAGCTTATGGACGGGTACCTACGAGCAGTACTTC	CASSLWTGTYEQYF
TRBV7-2	-	TRBJ1-1	TRBD1	TGTGCCAGCAGCTTCGGCAGGGGGACCACTGAAGCTTTCTTT	CASSFGRGTTEAFF
TRBV5-1	many	TRBJ2-7	TRBD2	TGCGCCAGCAGCTTGGTTCTAGCGGCGAGCTCCTACGAGCAGTACTTC	CASSLVLAASSYEQYF
TRBV11-2	many	TRBJ2-1	-	TGTGCCAGCACCCTGGCCCAGTTATCCGGGCAGTTCTTC	CASTLAQLSGQFF
TRBV12-3/TRBV12-4	many	TRBJ1-4	-	TGTGCCAGCAGTAGCCAGACAGGCTCTAATGAAAAACTGTTTTTT	CASSSQTGSNEKLFF
TRBV5-1	-	TRBJ1-4	-	TGCGCCAGCAGCTTGGATTTCAGGGGAGGCGGAAAACTGTTTTTT	CASSLDFRGGGKLFF
TRBV20-1	few	TRBJ2-1	-	TGCAGTGCTGAAGAGCAGTTCTTC	CSAEEQFF
TRBV5-1	-	TRBJ1-6	-	TGCGCCAGCAGCTTGTCGGTGGGGAATTCACCCCTCCACTTT	CASSLSVGNSPLHF
TRBV7-8	few	TRBJ1-2	-	TGTGCCAGCAGCCCAAAAATCGACACCTACTATGGCTACACCTTC	CASSPKIDTYYGYTF
TRBV27	few	TRBJ2-3	-	TGTGCCAGCAGTTTATTGCGGGGATCAGATACGCAGTATTTT	CASSLLRGSDTQYF
TRBV28	few	TRBJ2-3	TRBD2	TGTGCCAGCAGTTTGGGGACTAGCGGGAGACTGACAGATACGCAGTATTTT	CASSLGTSGRLTDTQYF
TRBV6-2/TRBV6-3	-	TRBJ2-7	TRBD2	TGTGCCAGCAGTTACAGCTGGTTAGCGGGGGGGTCGTCACCCCTCTACGAGCAGTACTTC	CASSYSWLAGGSSPLYEQYF
TRBV30	-	TRBJ2-6	-	TGTGCCTGGAGTCGATGGACCGGGGCCAACGTCCTGACTTTC	CAWSRWTGANVLTF
TRBV6-1	few	TRBJ2-1	TRBD1	TGTGCCAGCAGTGTAATCTTTCCTAGGACAGGGTACTACAATGAGCAGTTCTTC	CASSVIFPRTGYYNEQFF
TRBV29-1	few	TRBJ2-1	-	TGCAGCGTTGTAAGGGGGGGAAGCTCCTACAATGAGCAGTTCTTC	CSVVRGGSSYNEQFF
TRBV7-2	many	TRBJ1-1	-	TGTGCCAGCAGCTGGGGACGTATGAACACTGAAGCTTTCTTT	CASSWGRMNTEAFF
TRBV12-3/TRBV12-4	few	TRBJ2-1	-	TGTGCCAGCAGTTTAAGGCGAGCCACCTACAATGAGCAGTTCTTC	CASSLRRATYNEQFF
TRBV6-1	few	TRBJ2-5	-	TGTGCCAGCAGTGAAGCAGGTACAGCCCAGTACTTC	CASSEAGTAQYF
TRBV18	-	TRBJ2-7	-	TGTGCCAGCTCACCCATCTTAAACTCCTACGAGCAGTACTTC	CASSPILNSYEQYF
TRBV3-1	-	TRBJ2-3	TRBD2	TGTGCCAGCAGCCTCGGACTAGCGGGGGCCTCTAGCACAGATACGCAGTATTTT	CASSLGLAGASSTDTQYF
TRBV20-1	-	TRBJ2-7	TRBD2	TGCAGTGCCACCCCGGGACTAGCGGTCTCCTACGAGCAGTACTTC	CSATPGLAVSYEQYF
TRBV27	-	TRBJ1-2	-	TGTGCCAGCAGTTTCGTCAGGGGTGACGGCTACACCTTC	CASSFVRGDGYTF